The clone carrying this T cell receptor (beta chain) showed up just once. The antigen remains undetermined. Individual cDNA molecules received unique molecular identifiers during library preparation. TCRdb re-derived calls from the 5' RACE reads in MiXCR, one entry per CDR3 protein. The table lists more than 80,000 distinct CDR3 sequences, around a sixth of them singletons. This sample was included in a study of early T cells in non-severe SARS-CoV-2 infection. Broader study findings: VDJdb-based matching was biased toward anti-spike CD8 responses and missed private and CD4 specificities.

The trim removed 4 bases at V and 8 bases at J, leaving 5 bases unmatched. The CDR3 runs to 15 residues. CDR1 ENHRY and CDR2 SYGVKD come from the germline V gene. Sequencing was performed on whole blood. This chain joins TRBV10-3 and TRBJ2-1; TRBD2 agrees at 13 bases. The clonotype comes from an adult who was a healthcare worker with PCR-confirmed SARS-CoV-2 infection or an uninfected control (not recorded which). The CDR3 protein is CAISGRTSGSYEQFF. The CDR3 bases are TGTGCCATCAGTGGACGGACTAGCGGGAGTTATGAGCAGTTCTTC.